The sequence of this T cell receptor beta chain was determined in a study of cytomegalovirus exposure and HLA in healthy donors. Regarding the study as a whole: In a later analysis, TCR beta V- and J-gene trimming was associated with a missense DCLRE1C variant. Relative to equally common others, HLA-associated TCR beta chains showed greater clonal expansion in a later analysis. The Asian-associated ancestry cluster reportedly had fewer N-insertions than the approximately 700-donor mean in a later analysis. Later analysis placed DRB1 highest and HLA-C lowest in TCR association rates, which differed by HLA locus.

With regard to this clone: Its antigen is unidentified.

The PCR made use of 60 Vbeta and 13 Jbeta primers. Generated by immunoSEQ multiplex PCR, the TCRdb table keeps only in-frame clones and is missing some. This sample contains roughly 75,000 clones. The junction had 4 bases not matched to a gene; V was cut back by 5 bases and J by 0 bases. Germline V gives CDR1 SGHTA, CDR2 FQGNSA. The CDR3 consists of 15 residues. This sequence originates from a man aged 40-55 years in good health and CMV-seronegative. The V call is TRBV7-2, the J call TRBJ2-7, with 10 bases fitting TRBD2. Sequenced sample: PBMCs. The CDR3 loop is CASSPPSGGSYEQYF. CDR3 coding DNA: TGTGCCAGCAGCCCGCCTAGCGGGGGCTCCTACGAGCAGTACTTC.